The 5 T cell receptor beta chains in this list originate from one sample, sequenced in a study of monozygotic twins with cystic fibrosis (dated by TCRdb to 2020 to 2022). Receptor libraries were prepared by the immunoSEQ multiplex PCR assay. In its TCRdb copy, this immuneACCESS table keeps in-frame sequences only and misses some clones. Where compared with another copy, unresolved V genes explain less than half of these, and the others have no known cause. The sample records about 22,000 clones, 95% to 98% of which are singletons. Around 0.14% of the sample lies in the top ten. Sequenced material: blood. These receptors came from a girl aged 10-17 years with cystic fibrosis.

The V call is TRBV6-5, the J call TRBJ2-1; TRBD2 aligns across 7 bases. This CDR3 has 14 residues. V gave up 4 bases and J gave up 6 bases; unmatched junction bases: 6. From germline, CDR1 is MNHEY and CDR2 SVGAGI. CDR3 nucleotide sequence: TGTGCCAGCAGTTCCCCCGGGAGGCTCAATGAGCAGTTCTTC. Its translation is CASSSPGRLNEQFF.

The chain carries TRBV28 and TRBJ2-7; D possibly corresponds to TRBD2 (5 bases). Germline CDR1 MDHEN, CDR2 SYDVKM. The V end lost 7 bases, the J end lost 6 bases, and 19 bases lay between the germline ends. CDR3 length: 14 amino acids. The CDR3 DNA sequence: TGTGCCAGCACCTATCCGGGCCCCGGAGGCGAGCAGTACTTC. Its translation: CASTYPGPGGEQYF.

This clone was counted once. The chain employs TRBV2 and TRBJ2-7, with a tentative D call TRBD1 (6 bases). With 5 bases removed from V and 7 bases from J, the gap between germline ends came to 15 bases. Germline CDR1 is SNHLY and CDR2 is FYNNEI. The CDR3 is made up of 13 amino acids. The CDR3 coding sequence is TGTGCCAGCAGTCTCGAGGGGGAAGGAGAGCAGTACTTC. Protein sequence: CASSLEGEGEQYF.

The rearrangement uses TRBV27 and TRBJ2-7; 12 positions agree with TRBD2. Germline V CDR1 and CDR2: MNHEY, SMNVEV (reference sequence). The CDR3 is 15 amino acids. The ends lost 4 bases at V and 2 bases at J; junction bases unmatched: 3. CDR3 protein: CASSSPSGRAYEQYF. CDR3 DNA: TGTGCCAGCAGTTCCCCTAGCGGGAGGGCCTACGAGCAGTACTTC.

This chain uses TRBV5-6 with TRBJ2-1; the D is unclear. The CDR3 spans 12 residues. Germline CDR1 reads SGHDT; CDR2 reads YYEEEE. V lost 2 bases, J lost 4 bases, and 4 bases lay in between. The CDR3 DNA reads as TGTGCCAGCAGCTTAAGTTACAATGAGCAGTTCTTC. Its translation: CASSLSYNEQFF.